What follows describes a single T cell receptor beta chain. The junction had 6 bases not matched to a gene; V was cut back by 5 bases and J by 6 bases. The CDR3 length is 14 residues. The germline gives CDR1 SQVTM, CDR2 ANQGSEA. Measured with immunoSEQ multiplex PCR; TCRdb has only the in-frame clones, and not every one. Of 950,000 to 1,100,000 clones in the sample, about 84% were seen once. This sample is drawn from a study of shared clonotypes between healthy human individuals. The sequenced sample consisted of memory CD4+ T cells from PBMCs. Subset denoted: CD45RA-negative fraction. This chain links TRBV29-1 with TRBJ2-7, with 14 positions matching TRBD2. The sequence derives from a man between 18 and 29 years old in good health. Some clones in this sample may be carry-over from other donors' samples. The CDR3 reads CSVLGLAGVREQYF. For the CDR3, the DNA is TGCAGCGTTCTGGGACTAGCGGGGGTCCGCGAGCAGTACTTC.